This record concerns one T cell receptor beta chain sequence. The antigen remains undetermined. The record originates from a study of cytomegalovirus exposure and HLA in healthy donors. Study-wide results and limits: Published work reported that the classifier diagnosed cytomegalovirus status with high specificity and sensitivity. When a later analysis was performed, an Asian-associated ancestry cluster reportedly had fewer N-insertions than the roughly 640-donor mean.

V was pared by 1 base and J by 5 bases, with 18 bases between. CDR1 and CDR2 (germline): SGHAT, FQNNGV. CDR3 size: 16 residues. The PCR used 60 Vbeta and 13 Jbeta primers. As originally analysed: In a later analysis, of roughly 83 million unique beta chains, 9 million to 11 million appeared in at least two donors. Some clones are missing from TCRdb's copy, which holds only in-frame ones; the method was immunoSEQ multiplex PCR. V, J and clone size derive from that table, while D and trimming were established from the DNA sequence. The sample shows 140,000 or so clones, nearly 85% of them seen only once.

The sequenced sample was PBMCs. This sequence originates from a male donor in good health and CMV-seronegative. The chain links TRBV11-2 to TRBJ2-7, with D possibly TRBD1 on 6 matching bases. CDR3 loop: CASSLAGQRGPHEQYF. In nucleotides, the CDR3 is TGTGCCAGCAGCTTAGCCGGACAGAGGGGTCCGCACGAGCAGTACTTC.